The rows below give T cell receptor beta chains drawn from one sample of a study of CD8+ T cells in alopecia areata. Repertoires were generated with immunoSEQ multiplex PCR, while TCRdb's copy carries only in-frame clones and drops some. The sample lists around 61,000 clones, about 44% occurring once. This specimen consisted of CD8+ T cells sorted from blood, obtained at week 0. These receptors were collected from a human donor with alopecia areata. Each CDR3 is given with its conserved first and last residue. D genes are given only for firm matches. A row's size may be missing; if present it is once, few, many or a size class.

j_call d_call v_call clone_size cdr3_aa cdr3_nt
TRBJ2-7 - TRBV7-9 few CASSHDWGEVEQYF TGTGCCAGCAGTCACGACTGGGGCGAGGTGGAGCAGTACTTC
TRBJ2-1 TRBD2 TRBV7-9 - CASSETSGRARNEQFF TGTGCCAGCAGCGAAACTAGCGGGAGGGCCAGGAATGAGCAGTTCTTC
TRBJ2-6 TRBD1 TRBV4-3 few CASSQDGPGGSGANVLTF TGCGCCAGCAGCCAAGATGGACCAGGGGGTTCTGGGGCCAACGTCCTGACTTTC
TRBJ2-4 - TRBV19 few CATTDSTRYDIQYF TGTGCCACCACAGACTCCACTAGATATGACATTCAGTACTTC
TRBJ2-2 - TRBV29-1 - CSVLTGVGELFF TGCAGCGTCCTGACAGGTGTCGGGGAGCTGTTTTTT
TRBJ2-1 TRBD2 TRBV15 - CATKGTSGSRGEQFF TGTGCCACCAAGGGGACTAGCGGGAGCCGAGGTGAGCAGTTCTTC
TRBJ1-1 - TRBV29-1 - CSVVARGAGTEAFF TGCAGCGTTGTGGCTCGGGGGGCCGGCACTGAAGCTTTCTTT
TRBJ2-4 - TRBV7-2 few CASSLAPSPAGIQYF TGTGCCAGCAGCTTAGCGCCCAGCCCGGCGGGCATTCAGTACTTC
TRBJ2-7 - TRBV27 - CASRLGVEQYF TGTGCCAGCAGGTTAGGGGTTGAGCAGTACTTC
TRBJ1-2 TRBD1 TRBV13 - CASSLRTGGNGYTF TGTGCCAGCAGCTTAAGGACAGGGGGCAATGGCTACACCTTC
TRBJ2-5 - TRBV7-9 - CATRDVQETQYF TGTGCCACCCGGGACGTCCAAGAGACCCAGTACTTC
TRBJ2-3 - TRBV10-2 - CASSEPTRRGEDTQYF TGCGCCAGCAGTGAACCGACTAGGCGGGGTGAAGATACGCAGTATTTT
TRBJ2-7 - TRBV4-1 - CASSQARGGNYEQYF TGCGCCAGCAGCCAAGCGAGAGGAGGAAACTACGAGCAGTACTTC
TRBJ2-1 TRBD2 TRBV29-1 - CSASAGGSSYNEQFF TGCAGCGCATCAGCGGGAGGCTCCTCCTACAATGAGCAGTTCTTC
TRBJ2-3 - TRBV28 - CASSSTDSLAPTDTQYF TGTGCCAGCAGTTCCACGGACTCCCTGGCTCCGACAGATACGCAGTATTTT
TRBJ2-1 - TRBV2 - CASSVDLASSSYNEQFF TGTGCCAGCAGTGTAGACCTAGCGTCGAGCTCCTACAATGAGCAGTTCTTC
TRBJ1-1 - TRBV4-1 - CASTPPSGTEAFF TGCGCCAGTACCCCGCCGTCCGGGACTGAAGCTTTCTTT
TRBJ2-4 - TRBV25-1 - CASSAGGGIQYF TGTGCCAGCAGTGCCGGTGGGGGGATTCAGTACTTC
TRBJ1-1 TRBD1 TRBV6-6 few CASSYGTGIAEAFF TGTGCCAGCAGTTACGGGACAGGAATTGCTGAAGCTTTCTTT
TRBJ1-4 - TRBV14 few CASSQYGTPATNEKLFF TGTGCCAGCAGCCAATATGGGACCCCAGCAACTAATGAAAAACTGTTTTTT
TRBJ2-7 - TRBV29-1 - CSVPTGMNGQYF TGCAGCGTCCCAACAGGGATGAACGGGCAGTACTTC
TRBJ2-3 - TRBV6-5 - CASSLPGWNTQYF TGTGCCAGCAGTCTCCCTGGGTGGAATACGCAGTATTTT
TRBJ2-2 - TRBV7-9 - CASSLKVATGELFF TGTGCCAGCAGCCTCAAAGTAGCCACCGGGGAGCTGTTTTTT
TRBJ2-5 - TRBV19 - CASTGVGLETQYF TGTGCCAGTACAGGGGTAGGGTTGGAGACCCAGTACTTC
TRBJ2-1 - TRBV29-1 few CSVVYTNSYNEQFF TGCAGCGTTGTCTACACAAACTCCTACAATGAGCAGTTCTTC
TRBJ2-3 - TRBV10-3 - CAILEDLGADTQYF TGTGCCATCCTCGAGGACCTTGGTGCAGATACGCAGTATTTT
TRBJ2-7 TRBD1 TRBV30 - CAWSADRGYEQYF TGTGCCTGGAGTGCGGACAGGGGCTACGAGCAGTACTTC
TRBJ2-7 - TRBV7-9 - CASKSSRTNDEQYF TGTGCCAGCAAAAGCTCCAGGACAAATGACGAGCAGTACTTC
TRBJ2-3 - TRBV29-1 few CSVDSDTQYF TGCAGCGTCGACTCAGATACGCAGTATTTT
TRBJ1-4 - TRBV29-1 - CSVTGSRYEKLFF TGCAGCGTAACCGGGTCCCGGTATGAAAAACTGTTTTTT
TRBJ2-7 - TRBV11-2 - CASSLSADYEQYF TGTGCCAGCAGCTTGTCCGCAGATTACGAGCAGTACTTC
TRBJ2-7 TRBD1 TRBV19 - CASSGNGDRGYEQYF TGTGCCAGTAGTGGGAACGGGGACAGGGGCTACGAGCAGTACTTC
TRBJ2-1 - TRBV29-1 - CSVVRSGWNNEQFF TGCAGCGTTGTTAGGTCAGGGTGGAACAATGAGCAGTTCTTC
TRBJ1-5 - TRBV6-5 few CASSSLTLNQPQHF TGTGCCAGCAGTTCCCTCACCTTAAATCAGCCCCAGCATTTT
TRBJ1-4 - TRBV4-3 few CASWGGGKLFF TGCGCCAGCTGGGGGGGCGGAAAACTGTTTTTT
TRBJ1-1 - TRBV7-9 - CASSPVQGITEAFF TGTGCCAGCAGCCCTGTTCAGGGTATCACTGAAGCTTTCTTT
TRBJ1-2 - TRBV29-1 few CSVHQGPLGANYGYTF TGCAGCGTCCACCAGGGGCCCTTAGGGGCTAACTATGGCTACACCTTC
TRBJ1-2 TRBD1 TRBV5-1 - CASSFTGGAGYGYTF TGCGCCAGCAGCTTCACAGGGGGCGCTGGCTATGGCTACACCTTC
TRBJ1-2 - TRBV5-1 - CASSLEMGIQYGYTF TGCGCCAGCAGCTTGGAGATGGGGATACAGTATGGCTACACCTTC
TRBJ2-5 - TRBV9 - CASSVDGAALAVETQYF TGTGCCAGCAGCGTAGATGGCGCAGCACTAGCTGTGGAGACCCAGTACTTC
TRBJ2-7 TRBD2 TRBV7-9 - CASSSPGAGAPYEQYF TGTGCCAGCAGCTCCCCCGGGGCGGGAGCCCCCTACGAGCAGTACTTC
TRBJ2-7 TRBD1 TRBV4-1 few CASSPNVHRGYSYEQYF TGCGCCAGCAGCCCTAATGTCCACAGGGGTTACTCCTACGAGCAGTACTTC
TRBJ2-7 - TRBV11-2 few CASSLGLVYEQYF TGTGCCAGCAGCTTAGGACTAGTCTACGAGCAGTACTTC
TRBJ1-2 - TRBV7-9 - CASSSGRPDYGYTF TGTGCCAGCAGCTCGGGACGTCCTGACTATGGCTACACCTTC
TRBJ2-4 TRBD2 TRBV4-1 - CASSQVAGVAENIQYF TGCGCCAGCAGCCAGGTAGCGGGAGTCGCCGAAAACATTCAGTACTTC
TRBJ2-3 TRBD2 TRBV7-9 few CASSPTSGSTDTQYF TGTGCCAGCAGCCCGACTAGCGGAAGCACAGATACGCAGTATTTT
TRBJ1-1 TRBD1 TRBV27 - CASSLQGGSEAFF TGTGCCAGCAGTTTACAGGGGGGCTCTGAAGCTTTCTTT
TRBJ2-7 TRBD2 TRBV11-2 - CASSPPTGGSSYEQYF TGTGCCAGCAGCCCGCCAACGGGGGGGAGCTCCTACGAGCAGTACTTC